A single sample gave rise to the 22 T cell receptor beta chains below, sequenced in a study of beta chain features in type 1 diabetes. Study observations and caveats: Type 1 diabetes patients had TCRB CDR3s that were shorter (moderately but significantly so) in all four CD4+ subsets.

Antigens of these TCRs are unknown. Sequencing targeted expressed TCRB transcripts, as all isolated RNA had been reverse transcribed. The table came from immunoSEQ multiplex PCR; TCRdb's copy has only in-frame clones and leaves some out. Of almost 350,000 clones listed, roughly 9% are singletons. The specimen sequenced was central memory CD4+ T cells from blood. The origin of the receptors is a man aged 25 to 40 with type 1 diabetes.

J is TRBJ2-7 and V is TRBV28; 9 bases are a match to TRBD1. The CDR3 has 14 amino acids. J gave up 1 base and V 6 bases, and 4 bases lay outside the gene matches. CDR1 is MDHEN, CDR2 SYDVKM, per germline. The CDR3 coding sequence is TGTGCCAGCAGGACGGGACAGGGATCCTACGAGCAGTACTTC. It encodes CASRTGQGSYEQYF.

This clone was counted between two and nine times. The V gene is TRBV28, the J gene TRBJ1-5, with 9 nucleotides matching TRBD1. The CDR3 is 15 residues long. Trimming cost V 7 bases and J 4 bases; bases outside gene matches: 8. The V gene's germline CDR1 is MDHEN and CDR2 SYDVKM. CDR3 residues: CASTGQGQGNQPQHF. The CDR3 DNA follows: TGTGCCAGCACCGGACAGGGGCAGGGGAATCAGCCCCAGCATTTT. Full variable domain (remainder filled in from reference TRBV28 and TRBJ1-5): DVKVTQSSRYLVKRTGEKVFLECVQDMDHENMFWYRQDPGLGLRLIYFSYDVKMKEKGDIPEGYSVSREKKERFSLILESASTNQTSMYLCASTGQGQGNQPQHFGDGTRLSIL.

The J gene is TRBJ1-1, the V gene TRBV6-5, with a weak D call TRBD1 (5 bases). Trimming removed 0 bases from V and 2 bases from J, with 10 bases in between. The CDR3 extends over 15 amino acids. Germline V gene data show CDR1 as MNHEY and CDR2 as SVGAGI. This CDR3 is CASSYSGTFNTEAFF. In DNA, the CDR3 is TGTGCCAGCAGTTACTCGGGGACTTTTAACACTGAAGCTTTCTTT.

This clone was counted between two and nine times. The chain combines TRBV5-1 with TRBJ2-7; possibly TRBD1 for D (6 bases). This CDR3 region has 14 residues. The germline V gene encodes CDR1 SGHRS and CDR2 YFSETQ. V lost 0 bases to trimming and J lost 4 bases, with 11 bases between them. The CDR3 loop is CASSLVQGIYEQYF. In nucleotides, the CDR3 is TGCGCCAGCAGCTTGGTACAGGGAATATACGAGCAGTACTTC.

This clone occurred a few times. The CDR3 is CASSESNRADTQYF. For the CDR3, the DNA is TGCGCCAGCAGTGAGTCGAATCGTGCAGATACGCAGTATTTT. The rearrangement joins TRBV10-2 to TRBJ2-3; no definite D call. The germline CDR1 and CDR2 sequences are WSHSY and SAAADI. Deletions cut 0 bases from V and 4 bases from J, with 8 bases between. The CDR3 contains 14 residues.

This clone has just a few counts. The J gene is TRBJ1-6, the V gene TRBV6-5, with D maybe TRBD1 (6 bases). V lost 6 bases, J lost 6 bases, and 12 bases lay in between. CDR3 length equals 14 residues. Germline V lookup: CDR1 MNHEY, CDR2 SVGAGI. CDR3 loop: CASSLQGFNSPLHF. CDR3 in DNA: TGTGCCAGCAGCTTACAGGGCTTTAATTCACCCCTCCACTTT.

The chain joins TRBV5-6 to TRBJ2-5, with TRBD1 matching over 9 bases. Germline V gives CDR1 SGHDT, CDR2 YYEEEE. V lost 4 bases, J lost 4 bases, and 8 bases stayed unmatched. The CDR3 extends over 15 amino acids. The CDR3 sequence: CASSQDRGKVETQYF. The CDR3 DNA is TGTGCCAGCAGCCAGGACAGGGGAAAGGTAGAGACCCAGTACTTC.

The V gene is TRBV18, the J gene TRBJ2-1; D is ambiguous. V lost 1 base and J lost 6, with 1 base in between. The CDR3 has 11 residues. Germline assignment: CDR1 KGHSH and CDR2 LQKENI. CDR3 in amino acids: CASSPLNEQFF. CDR3 bases: TGTGCCAGCTCACCACTCAATGAGCAGTTCTTC.

There are a few counts of this clone. The CDR3 DNA follows: TGTGCCAGCAGTGATATCAGGGTCGGGGATACGCAGTATTTT. Its translation is CASSDIRVGDTQYF. The chain combines TRBV6-5 with TRBJ2-3, with a weak D call TRBD1 (5 bases). The germline V gene has CDR1 MNHEY and CDR2 SVGAGI. V was trimmed by 5 bases and J by 6 bases, leaving 15 bases between them. The CDR3 is 14 amino acids.

This clone was seen a few times. This sequence joins TRBV30 and TRBJ1-1, with D tentatively TRBD1 (5 bases). From germline, CDR1 is GTSNPN and CDR2 SVGIG (reference sequence). The CDR3 runs to 14 residues. Trimming took 2 bases from V and 2 from J, leaving 12 bases between them. CDR3 residues: CAWSFRQGNTEAFF. The DNA for the CDR3 is TGTGCCTGGAGTTTCCGCCAGGGTAACACTGAAGCTTTCTTT.

A few counts support this clone. This chain joins TRBV5-1 and TRBJ2-3; 7 bases align to TRBD2. Germline V CDR1 and CDR2: SGHRS, YFSETQ. CDR3 size: 15 residues. Trimming cost V 0 bases and J 5 bases; bases outside gene matches: 6. In nucleotides, the CDR3 is TGCGCCAGCAGCTTGGCAGCGGGGCAGGGAGATACGCAGTATTTT. This translates into CASSLAAGQGDTQYF.

This clone was observed a few times. This chain uses TRBV5-1 with TRBJ2-3; 9 bases fit TRBD1. V was pared by 0 bases and J by 5 bases, with 19 bases of the junction left unmatched. Germline CDR1 and CDR2: SGHRS and YFSETQ. The CDR3 loop spans 20 amino acids. The CDR3 reads CASSLAFMSPGQGYQDTQYF. CDR3 DNA: TGCGCCAGCAGCTTGGCCTTTATGTCCCCCGGACAGGGGTACCAAGATACGCAGTATTTT.

Written as DNA, the CDR3 is TGCAGCGTTGAGGAAGGGATGGGTGGAAACACCATATATTTT. Its protein product is CSVEEGMGGNTIYF. V usage is TRBV29-1 and J usage is TRBJ1-3; no clear D. V was pared by 3 bases and J by 3 bases, with 12 bases between. Germline loops: CDR1 SQVTM, CDR2 ANQGSEA. This CDR3 has 14 amino acids.

This clone was recorded many times. The V and J genes are TRBV7-9 and TRBJ1-4; 7 nucleotides agree with TRBD1. V shed 10 bases, J shed 0 bases, and the junction held 2 bases outside the gene matches. The germline V gene has CDR1 SEHNR and CDR2 FQNEAQ (reference sequence). The CDR3 loop spans 13 amino acids. The DNA for the CDR3 is TGTGCCACCAGGGGGGCAACTAATGAAAAACTGTTTTTT. Translated: CATRGATNEKLFF.

This clone was observed a few times. The J gene is TRBJ1-6, the V gene TRBV5-4, with D possibly being TRBD1 (6 bases). The CDR3 is 14 residues long. Trimming shortened V by 5 bases and J by 9 bases, and 15 bases separated the two germline ends. The germline V gene encodes CDR1 SGHNT and CDR2 YYREEE (reference sequence). CDR3 bases: TGTGCCAGCAGAAACGGACAGCTGAGTTCACCCCTCCACTTT. Protein product: CASRNGQLSSPLHF. Variable domain in full (rest from reference TRBV5-4 and TRBJ1-6): ETGVTQSPTHLIKTRGQQVTLRCSSQSGHNTVSWYQQALGQGPQFIFQYYREEENGRGNFPPRFSGLQFPNYSSELNVNALELDDSALYLCASRNGQLSSPLHFGNGTRLTVT.

This clone was seen more than once but under ten times. V and J are TRBV5-1 and TRBJ2-2; TRBD2 matches 13 bases. CDR1 and CDR2 from the germline V gene are SGHRS and YFSETQ. CDR3 length: 17 residues. V shed 0 bases and J 4 bases; nucleotides not matched to a gene: 3. CDR3 sequence: CASSLAGLAGSTGELFF. The DNA of the CDR3 is TGCGCCAGCAGCTTGGCGGGACTAGCGGGGAGCACCGGGGAGCTGTTTTTT.

V usage is TRBV5-1 and J usage is TRBJ2-5; D may be TRBD1 (5 bases). There are 13 residues in the CDR3. CDR1 and CDR2 (germline): SGHRS, YFSETQ. The V and J ends lost 1 base and 3 bases respectively, with 7 bases between them. CDR3 in amino acids: CASSLQGEETQYF. The CDR3 coding sequence is TGCGCCAGCAGCTTGCAAGGGGAAGAGACCCAGTACTTC.

A remark on this clone: In the same sample, other DNA sequences code for this CDR3. CDR3 protein: CASSILVNTEAFF. The CDR3, as DNA: TGTGCCAGTAGTATCTTAGTGAACACTGAAGCTTTCTTT. The V gene is TRBV19, the J gene TRBJ1-1; D unclear. V was shortened by 3 bases and J by 0 bases, with 5 bases between the two germline ends. The CDR3 extends over 13 amino acids. Germline loops: CDR1 LNHDA, CDR2 SQIVND (reference sequence).

CDR3 amino acids: CSVRGGIHEQYF. CDR3 bases: TGCAGCGTCAGAGGGGGAATTCACGAGCAGTACTTC. V gene TRBV29-1 combines with J gene TRBJ2-7; D may be TRBD1 (6 bases). Germline CDR1 SQVTM, CDR2 ANQGSEA. The CDR3 consists of 12 residues. V was cut by 6 bases and J by 5 bases, with 14 bases left in between.

The V and J genes are TRBV10-3 and TRBJ2-5, with TRBD2 matching 10 bases. This CDR3 spans 15 amino acids. The trim removed 2 bases at V and 4 bases at J, leaving 4 bases unmatched. CDR1 is ENHRY and CDR2 is SYGVKD in the germline V gene. Here the CDR3 reads CAISERSGGAETQYF. As DNA, the CDR3 is TGTGCCATCAGTGAGCGGAGCGGGGGGGCAGAGACCCAGTACTTC.

This clone was counted between two and nine times. This chain joins TRBV28 and TRBJ1-4, with TRBD1 matching over 11 bases. J was trimmed by 5 bases and V by 7 bases; bases with no gene match: 6. The CDR3 runs 15 residues. CDR1 is MDHEN, CDR2 SYDVKM, per germline. In nucleotides, the CDR3 is TGTGCCAGCACCCTGTGGACAGGGGGCAATGAAAAACTGTTTTTT. This codes for CASTLWTGGNEKLFF.

This clone was counted at least ten times. The chain uses TRBV7-8 and TRBJ1-4; D is unclear. Trimming cost V 5 bases and J 8 bases, with 21 bases left between them. Germline CDR1 reads SGHVS; CDR2 reads FQNEAQ. This CDR3 contains 16 residues. CDR3 in DNA: TGTGCCAGCAGCCCGGGGAGCCTCCAGGTGGGGGAAAAACTGTTTTTT. Translating it yields CASSPGSLQVGEKLFF.